Shown below are 18 T cell receptor beta chains from a single sample sequenced in a study of regulatory T cells in long-lasting Graves disease. Researchers made TCR beta libraries by using iRepertoire HTBI primers and running Arm-PCR on CDR3 regions. TCRdb reprocessed the multiplex PCR reads via MiXCR and lists one record per CDR3 protein. Here the sample spans about 440,000 distinct CDR3 sequences, 15% to 20% being singletons. Described time point: newly diagnosed GD, antithyroid drugs for less than 3 months. RNA isolated from PBMCs was used to make the TCR library. The same sample was also studied in work on T cells in Graves' hyperthyroidism and ophthalmopathy.

Material: peripheral blood mononuclear cells (PBMCs), obtained at new diagnosis, from a patient treated with antithyroid drugs. These receptor sequences come from a young woman with Graves disease.

This clonotype was seen repeatedly, ten times or more. The chain recombines TRBV9 with TRBJ2-5; 8 bases fit TRBD1. Germline V CDR1 and CDR2: SGDLS, YYNGEE. After removal of 0 bases from V and 5 bases from J, the junction contained 0 bases not matched to a gene. There are 13 residues in the CDR3. The CDR3 nucleotides read TGTGCCAGCAGCGTAGGACAGGGGGAGACCCAGTACTTC. This sequence encodes CASSVGQGETQYF. Based on the CDR3 plus reference TRBV9 and TRBJ2-5, the full variable domain is DSGVTQTPKHLITATGQRVTLRCSPRSGDLSVYWYQQSLDQGLQFLIQYYNGEERAKGNILERFSAQQFPDLHSELNLSSLELGDSALYFCASSVGQGETQYFGPGTRLLVL.

The rearrangement uses TRBV20-1 and TRBJ2-1; 7 nucleotides match TRBD2. Germline V gene lookup returns CDR1 DFQATT and CDR2 SNEGSKA (reference sequence). V dropped 0 bases and J dropped 7; count of bases not matched to a gene: 15. The CDR3 sequence is 17 residues long. CDR3 DNA: TGCAGTGCTAGAGATAGAATGGGGGACTATGCCGCGAATGAGCAGTTCTTC. It yields the protein CSARDRMGDYAANEQFF.

This chain connects TRBV20-1 to TRBJ2-5; D could derive from TRBD1 or TRBD2 (6 bases each). CDR3 length: 13 residues. Trimming removed 3 bases from V and 1 base from J, with 9 bases in between. In germline, CDR1 is DFQATT, CDR2 SNEGSKA (reference sequence). The CDR3 reads CSASGGGQETQYF. CDR3 DNA sequence: TGCAGTGCTAGCGGGGGCGGCCAAGAGACCCAGTACTTC.

This clonotype was detected a few times. This sequence joins TRBV5-1 and TRBJ1-2; D possibly corresponds to TRBD1 (6 bases). V lost 3 bases to trimming and J lost 5 bases, with 17 bases between them. Germline CDR1 SGHRS, CDR2 YFSETQ. This CDR3 is built from 15 residues. CDR3 sequence: CASSWDTKVLYGYTF. The CDR3 nucleotides are TGCGCCAGCAGCTGGGACACCAAAGTTCTATATGGCTACACCTTC.

This sequence joins TRBV30 and TRBJ2-2; 11 bases are a match to TRBD1. The germline V gene encodes CDR1 GTSNPN and CDR2 SVGIG (reference sequence). The V and J ends lost 3 bases and 4 bases, in that order; junction bases with no gene match: 4. The CDR3 runs 15 residues. The CDR3 DNA reads TGTGCCTGGAGGGGGGGGACAGGGGGCACCGGGGAGCTGTTTTTT. It is translated as CAWRGGTGGTGELFF.

The chain is built from TRBV7-3 and TRBJ1-5; D remains ambiguous. CDR3 length: 14 amino acids. Germline V lookup: CDR1 SGHTA, CDR2 FQGTGA. Trimming pared 2 bases from V and 4 bases from J, leaving 9 bases between. In DNA, the CDR3 is TGTGCCAGCAGCTTACGGATACCTAATCAGCCCCAGCATTTT. This encodes CASSLRIPNQPQHF.

This clonotype appeared many times. This chain links TRBV28 with TRBJ2-1; 8 nucleotides agree with TRBD2. V was pared by 3 bases and J by 5 bases, with 12 bases of the junction left unmatched. The germline V gene encodes CDR1 MDHEN and CDR2 SYDVKM. This CDR3 region has 17 residues. For the CDR3, the DNA is TGTGCCAGCAGTTTCCCCGGATTAGCGGGAACGGACAATGAGCAGTTCTTC. Amino acids: CASSFPGLAGTDNEQFF.

The chain carries TRBV20-1 and TRBJ2-1; TRBD1 aligns across 7 bases. Germline values: CDR1 DFQATT, CDR2 SNEGSKA (reference sequence). The CDR3 is 15 amino acids. V shed 5 bases and J 1 base; nucleotides not matched to a gene: 8. The CDR3, as DNA: TGCAGTGCTCGACCCCGGGACAGATCCTACAATGAGCAGTTCTTC. Protein: CSARPRDRSYNEQFF.

The chain employs TRBV7-6 and TRBJ2-3; weak D call: TRBD1 (6 bases). CDR3 size: 20 residues. Germline values: CDR1 SGHVS, CDR2 FNYEAQ. The germline V and J ends were trimmed by 5 bases and 2 bases, with 29 bases remaining between them. CDR3 sequence: CASSPLLADPGQPATDTQYF. The DNA for the CDR3 is TGTGCCAGCAGCCCCCTTTTAGCCGACCCCGGACAGCCGGCCACAGATACGCAGTATTTT.

This clonotype occurred many times. CDR3 sequence reads: CASSSGQGLNYGYTF. Here the CDR3 DNA reads TGTGCCAGCAGTTCCGGACAGGGACTTAACTATGGCTACACCTTC. The chain couples TRBV27 to TRBJ1-2; 8 bases align to TRBD1. The CDR3 is 15 amino acids. The V segment lost 4 bases and the J segment 1 base; nucleotides outside the gene matches: 5. Germline V gene sequence: CDR1 MNHEY, CDR2 SMNVEV (reference sequence).

In the case of this clonotype: Lacking the conserved final phenylalanine or tryptophan, this CDR3 likely reflects a read error. This chain's CDR3 is CASSHLSETQYL. CDR3 nucleotide sequence: TGTGCCAGCAGCCACCTTTCCGAGACCCAGTACTTA. The chain carries TRBV7-9 and TRBJ2-5; D unresolved. Germline values: CDR1 SEHNR, CDR2 FQNEAQ (reference sequence). Trimming removed 5 bases at V and 5 bases at J, with 9 bases between. The CDR3 totals 12 residues.

This clonotype was seen ten or more times. This chain links TRBV29-1 with TRBJ2-3, with 10 nucleotides matching TRBD2. The CDR3 has 15 amino acids. Germline V gene lookup returns CDR1 SQVTM and CDR2 ANQGSEA. Trimming cost V 7 bases and J 4 bases; bases outside gene matches: 11. In DNA, the CDR3 is TGCAGCGGCCTTGTGATAGCGGGAGGCTCAGATACGCAGTATTTT. This translates into CSGLVIAGGSDTQYF.

This rearrangement joins TRBV5-6 to TRBJ2-1, with 7 bases matching TRBD1. The J call could be wrong; TRBJ2-7 is a better fit for the DNA end. Germline-derived CDR1 and CDR2 are SGHDT and YYEEEE. This CDR3 spans 15 amino acids. The CDR3 nucleotides are TGTGCCAGCAGCTTTCGCCCGGGACAGCTGATTGAGCAGTACTTC. This encodes CASSFRPGQLIEQYF.

This clonotype came up once. This chain joins TRBV9 and TRBJ2-7; D uncertain. Trimming took 0 bases from V and 0 from J, leaving 7 bases between them. The CDR3 runs to 14 residues. Germline V lookup: CDR1 SGDLS, CDR2 YYNGEE. In DNA form, the CDR3 reads TGTGCCAGCAGCGTAGGGTCCAGCTCCTACGAGCAGTACTTC. This sequence encodes CASSVGSSSYEQYF.

The V gene is TRBV20-1, the J gene TRBJ2-1; D is unclear. This CDR3 has 12 residues. Trimming stripped 5 bases from V and 9 bases from J, with 14 bases between. Looked up from germline, CDR1 is DFQATT and CDR2 is SNEGSKA (reference sequence). For the CDR3, the DNA is TGCAGTGCTTCGGCCCTTAGTCTTGAGCAGTTCTTC. Translating it yields CSASALSLEQFF.

In this sample, this clonotype turned up a few times. The V call is TRBV30, the J call TRBJ2-3, with unresolved D. The germline V gene encodes CDR1 GTSNPN and CDR2 SVGIG (reference sequence). V was clipped by 4 bases and J by 3 bases, with 14 bases between them. The CDR3 spans 14 residues. CDR3 sequence (DNA): TGTGCCTGGAACGCAGGCCCCTGGACAGATACGCAGTATTTT. It codes for CAWNAGPWTDTQYF.

CDR3 in amino acids: CASSLGVAGGYEQYF. In nucleotides, the CDR3 is TGTGCCAGCAGCTTAGGAGTAGCGGGAGGCTACGAGCAGTACTTC. This sequence joins TRBV7-6 and TRBJ2-7, with TRBD2 matching over 10 bases. Germline CDR1 and CDR2: SGHVS and FNYEAQ. The junction had 3 bases not matched to a gene; V was cut back by 1 base and J by 3 bases. The CDR3 loop spans 15 amino acids. Full variable domain (remainder filled in from reference TRBV7-6 and TRBJ2-7): GAGVSQSPRYKVTKRGQDVALRCDPISGHVSLYWYRQALGQGPEFLTYFNYEAQQDKSGLPNDRFSAERPEGSISTLTIQRTEQRDSAMYRCASSLGVAGGYEQYFGPGTRLTVT.

This clonotype was recorded many times. The chain recombines TRBV19 with TRBJ2-7; weak D call: TRBD1 (5 bases). V lost 4 bases to trimming and J lost 4 bases, with 20 bases between them. The CDR3 sequence is 16 residues long. CDR1 is LNHDA, CDR2 SQIVND, per germline (reference sequence). CDR3 bases: TGTGCCAGTAGTACCGGACAAGGCTACTCCATATACGAGCAGTACTTC. Translated: CASSTGQGYSIYEQYF. Full variable domain (outside the CDR3, taken from reference TRBV19 and TRBJ2-7): DGGITQSPKYLFRKEGQNVTLSCEQNLNHDAMYWYRQDPGQGLRLIYYSQIVNDFQKGDIAEGYSVSREKKESFPLTVTSAQKNPTAFYLCASSTGQGYSIYEQYFGPGTRLTVT.